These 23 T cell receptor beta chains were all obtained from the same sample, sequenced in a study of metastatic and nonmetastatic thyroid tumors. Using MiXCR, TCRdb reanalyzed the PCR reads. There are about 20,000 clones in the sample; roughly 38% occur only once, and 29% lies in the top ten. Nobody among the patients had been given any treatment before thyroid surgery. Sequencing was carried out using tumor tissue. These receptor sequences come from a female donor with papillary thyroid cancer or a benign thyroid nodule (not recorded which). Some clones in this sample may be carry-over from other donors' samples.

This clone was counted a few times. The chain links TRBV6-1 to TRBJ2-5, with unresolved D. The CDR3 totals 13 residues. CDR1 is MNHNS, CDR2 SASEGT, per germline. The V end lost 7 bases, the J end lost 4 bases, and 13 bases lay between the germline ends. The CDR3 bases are TGTGCCAGCACCCATCAGTCGGGAGAGACCCAGTACTTC. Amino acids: CASTHQSGETQYF.

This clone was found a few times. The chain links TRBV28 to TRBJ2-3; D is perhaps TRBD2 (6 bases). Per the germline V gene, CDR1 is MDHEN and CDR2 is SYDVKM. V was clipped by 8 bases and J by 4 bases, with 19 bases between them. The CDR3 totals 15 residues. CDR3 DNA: TGTGCCAGCGGGGTTTTTGGGGGGATGCCAGATACGCAGTATTTT. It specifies CASGVFGGMPDTQYF.

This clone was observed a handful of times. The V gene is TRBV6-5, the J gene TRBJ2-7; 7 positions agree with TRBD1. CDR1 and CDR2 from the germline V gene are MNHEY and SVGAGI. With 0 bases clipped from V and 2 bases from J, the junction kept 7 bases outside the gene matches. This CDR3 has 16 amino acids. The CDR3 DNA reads TGTGCCAGCAGTTACTCCAAGGGGACAGCAACCTACGAGCAGTACTTC. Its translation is CASSYSKGTATYEQYF.

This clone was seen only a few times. The CDR3 spells CAISLKTGTLNEQFF. Here the CDR3 DNA reads TGTGCCATCAGTCTAAAGACAGGGACGCTCAATGAGCAGTTCTTC. The chain uses TRBV10-3 and TRBJ2-1; 7 bases map to TRBD1. The J segment lost 6 bases and the V segment lost 5 bases, leaving 10 bases of the junction unmatched. CDR3 size: 15 residues. Germline-derived CDR1 and CDR2 are ENHRY and SYGVKD.

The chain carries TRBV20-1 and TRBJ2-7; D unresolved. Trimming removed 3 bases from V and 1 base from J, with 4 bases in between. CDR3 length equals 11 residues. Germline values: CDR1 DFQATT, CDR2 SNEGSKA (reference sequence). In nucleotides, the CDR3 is TGCAGTGCTAGCACGTCCTACGAGCAGTACTTC. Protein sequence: CSASTSYEQYF.

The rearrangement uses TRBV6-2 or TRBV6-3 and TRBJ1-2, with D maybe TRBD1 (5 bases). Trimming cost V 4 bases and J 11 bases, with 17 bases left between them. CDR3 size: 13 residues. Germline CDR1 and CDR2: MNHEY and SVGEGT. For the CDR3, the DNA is TGTGCCAGCAGTTCCTCGGGGGGAAGGGGTTACACCTTC. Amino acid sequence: CASSSSGGRGYTF.

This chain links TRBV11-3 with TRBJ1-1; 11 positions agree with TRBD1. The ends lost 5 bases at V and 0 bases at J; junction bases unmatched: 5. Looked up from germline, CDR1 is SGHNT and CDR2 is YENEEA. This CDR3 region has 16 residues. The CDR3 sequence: CASSQGQGAMNTEAFF. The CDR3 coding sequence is TGTGCCAGCAGCCAAGGACAGGGGGCAATGAACACTGAAGCTTTCTTT.

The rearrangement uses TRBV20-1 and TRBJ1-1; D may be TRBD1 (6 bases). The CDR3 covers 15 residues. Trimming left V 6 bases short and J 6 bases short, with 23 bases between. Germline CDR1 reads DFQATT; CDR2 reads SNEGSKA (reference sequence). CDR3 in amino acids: CSAPKWGGASAEAFF. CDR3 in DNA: TGCAGTGCCCCCAAGTGGGGGGGCGCATCGGCTGAAGCTTTCTTT.

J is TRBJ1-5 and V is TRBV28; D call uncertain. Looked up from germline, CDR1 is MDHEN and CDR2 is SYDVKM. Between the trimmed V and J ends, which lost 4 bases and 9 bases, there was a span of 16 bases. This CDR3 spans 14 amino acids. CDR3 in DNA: TGTGCCAGCAGTTACCCACGAACAGATTGGCCCCAGCATTTT. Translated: CASSYPRTDWPQHF.

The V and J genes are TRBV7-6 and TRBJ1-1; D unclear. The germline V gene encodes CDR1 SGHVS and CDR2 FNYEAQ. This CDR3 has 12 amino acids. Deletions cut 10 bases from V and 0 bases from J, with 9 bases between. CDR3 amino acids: CATDDLNTEAFF. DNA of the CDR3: TGTGCCACCGACGATTTGAACACTGAAGCTTTCTTT.

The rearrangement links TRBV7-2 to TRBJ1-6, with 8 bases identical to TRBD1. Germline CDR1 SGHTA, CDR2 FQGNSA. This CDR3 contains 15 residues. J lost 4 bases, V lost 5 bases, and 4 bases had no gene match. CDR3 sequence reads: CASSGQGQYNSPLHF. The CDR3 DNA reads TGTGCCAGCAGCGGACAGGGACAGTATAATTCACCCCTCCACTTT.

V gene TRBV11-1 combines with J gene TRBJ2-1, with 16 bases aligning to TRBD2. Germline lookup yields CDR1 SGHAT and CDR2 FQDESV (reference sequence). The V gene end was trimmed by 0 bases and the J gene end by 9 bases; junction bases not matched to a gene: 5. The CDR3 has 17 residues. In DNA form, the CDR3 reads TGTGCCAGCAGCTTAGCAGGGACTAGCGGGAGGGCGAGTGAGCAGTTCTTC. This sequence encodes CASSLAGTSGRASEQFF. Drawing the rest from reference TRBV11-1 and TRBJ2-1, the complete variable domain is EAEVAQSPRYKITEKSQAVAFWCDPISGHATLYWYRQILGQGPELLVQFQDESVVDDSQLPKDRFSAERLKGVDSTLKIQPAELGDSAMYLCASSLAGTSGRASEQFFGPGTRLTVL.

CDR3 coding DNA: TGCGCCAGCAGCCGGACAGGGAGCTCCTACGAGCAGTACTTC. This encodes CASSRTGSSYEQYF. The chain has TRBV5-1 and TRBJ2-7; 8 bases fit TRBD1. V was pared by 4 bases and J by 0 bases, with 3 bases of the junction left unmatched. This CDR3 has 14 amino acids. Germline CDR1 SGHRS, CDR2 YFSETQ.

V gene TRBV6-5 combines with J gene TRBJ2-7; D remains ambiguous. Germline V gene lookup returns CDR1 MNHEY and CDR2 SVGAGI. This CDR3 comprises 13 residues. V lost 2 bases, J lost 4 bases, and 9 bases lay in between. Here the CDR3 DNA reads TGTGCCAGCAGTTACGCTGATGGATACGAGCAGTACTTC. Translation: CASSYADGYEQYF.

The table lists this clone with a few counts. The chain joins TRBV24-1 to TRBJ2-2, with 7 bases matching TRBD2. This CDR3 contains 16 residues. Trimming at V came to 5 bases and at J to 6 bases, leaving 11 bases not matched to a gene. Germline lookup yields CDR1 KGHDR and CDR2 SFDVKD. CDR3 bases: TGTGCCACCAGTGCAAATTGGCGGGGGAGATCCGGGGAGCTGTTTTTT. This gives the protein CATSANWRGRSGELFF.

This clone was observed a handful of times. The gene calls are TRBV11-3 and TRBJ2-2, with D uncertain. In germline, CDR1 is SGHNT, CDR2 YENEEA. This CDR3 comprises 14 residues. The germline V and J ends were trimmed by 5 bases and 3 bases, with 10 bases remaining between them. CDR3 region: CASSAYRDTGELFF. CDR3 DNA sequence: TGTGCCAGCAGCGCCTACAGAGACACCGGGGAGCTGTTTTTT.

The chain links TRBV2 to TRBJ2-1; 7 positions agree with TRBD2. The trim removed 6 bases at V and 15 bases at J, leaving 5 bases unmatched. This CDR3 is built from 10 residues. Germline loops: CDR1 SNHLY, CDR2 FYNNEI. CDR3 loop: CASRLTSLFF. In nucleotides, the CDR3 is TGTGCCAGCAGACTGACTAGCCTGTTCTTC. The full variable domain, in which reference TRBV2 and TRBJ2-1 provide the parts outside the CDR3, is EPEVTQTPSHQVTQMGQEVILRCVPISNHLYFYWYRQILGQKVEFLVSFYNNEISEKSEIFDDQFSVERPDGSNFTLKIRSTKLEDSAMYFCASRLTSLFFGPGTRLTVL.

The CDR3, as DNA: TGTGCCAGCAGTAAACCGAACAGGGGGAATGAGCAGTTCTTC. Translating it yields CASSKPNRGNEQFF. The chain employs TRBV12-3 or TRBV12-4 and TRBJ2-1, with 8 bases fitting TRBD1. Losses at the gene ends were 5 bases for V and 7 bases for J; bases not matched to a gene: 7. This CDR3 has 14 amino acids.

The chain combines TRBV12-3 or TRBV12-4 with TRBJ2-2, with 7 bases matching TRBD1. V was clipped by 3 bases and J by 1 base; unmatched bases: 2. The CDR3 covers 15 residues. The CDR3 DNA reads TGTGCCAGCAGTTTGGGGACAGTGAACACCGGGGAGCTGTTTTTT. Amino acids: CASSLGTVNTGELFF.

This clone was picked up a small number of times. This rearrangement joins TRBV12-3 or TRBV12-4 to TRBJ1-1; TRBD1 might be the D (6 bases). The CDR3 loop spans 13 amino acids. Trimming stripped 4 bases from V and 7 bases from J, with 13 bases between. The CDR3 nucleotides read TGTGCCAGCAGTTCTTCTGGACAGTTTGAAGCTTTCTTT. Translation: CASSSSGQFEAFF.

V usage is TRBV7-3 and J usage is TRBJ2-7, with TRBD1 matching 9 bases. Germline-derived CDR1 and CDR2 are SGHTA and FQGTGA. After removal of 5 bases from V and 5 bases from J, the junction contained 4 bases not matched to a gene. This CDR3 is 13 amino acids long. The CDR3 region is CASSPDRGHEQYF. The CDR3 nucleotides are TGTGCCAGCAGCCCGGACAGGGGCCACGAGCAGTACTTC.

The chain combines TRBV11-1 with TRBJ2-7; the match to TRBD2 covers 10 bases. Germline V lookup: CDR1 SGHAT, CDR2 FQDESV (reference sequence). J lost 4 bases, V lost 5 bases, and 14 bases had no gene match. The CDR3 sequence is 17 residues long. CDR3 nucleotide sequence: TGTGCCAGCAGCAGGGGTCTAGCGGGAGAAGTTGGTTACGAGCAGTACTTC. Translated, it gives CASSRGLAGEVGYEQYF.

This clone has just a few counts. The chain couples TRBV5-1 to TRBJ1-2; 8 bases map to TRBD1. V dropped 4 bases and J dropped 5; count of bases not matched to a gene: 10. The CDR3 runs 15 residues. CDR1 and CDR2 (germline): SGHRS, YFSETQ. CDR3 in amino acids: CASSPGQGFGYGYTF. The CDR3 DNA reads TGCGCCAGCAGCCCCGGACAGGGTTTCGGTTATGGCTACACCTTC. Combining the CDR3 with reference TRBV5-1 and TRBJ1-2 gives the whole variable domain KAGVTQTPRYLIKTRGQQVTLSCSPISGHRSVSWYQQTPGQGLQFLFEYFSETQRNKGNFPGRFSGRQFSNSRSEMNVSTLELGDSALYLCASSPGQGFGYGYTFGSGTRLTVV.